These 26 T cell receptor beta chains originate from one sample sequenced in a study of blood T cells in healthy people across ages. Combining a sample-barcoded 5' primer with a J-beta primer mix, a second PCR ran for roughly 6 to 11 cycles. Each CDR3 protein gets one entry after TCRdb re-called the 5' RACE reads with MiXCR. The sample gives roughly 800,000 distinct CDR3 sequences, approximately 25% of which show up once; under 10% is in the top ten. The same sample was also studied in work on T cells of mothers and their children.

Input material: blood. The receptors stem from a boy under 18 in good health.

This chain links TRBV25-1 with TRBJ1-5; 12 positions agree with TRBD1. Germline assignment: CDR1 MGHDK and CDR2 SYGVNS. The V gene end was trimmed by 5 bases and the J gene end by 6 bases; junction bases not matched to a gene: 23. CDR3 length: 21 amino acids. The CDR3 reads CASSPPGDRGRKPRWIQPQHF. The CDR3 DNA reads TGTGCCAGCAGTCCCCCCGGGGACAGGGGGCGCAAACCCCGGTGGATTCAGCCCCAGCATTTT.

The chain uses TRBV7-3 and TRBJ2-2; 7 bases match TRBD2. The CDR3 extends over 14 amino acids. CDR1 SGHTA and CDR2 FQGTGA come from the germline V gene. V lost 4 bases to trimming and J lost 4 bases; unmatched junction nucleotides: 3. The CDR3 nucleotides are TGTGCCAGCAGCTCAGGGACTACCACCGGGGAGCTGTTTTTT. Protein: CASSSGTTTGELFF.

V gene TRBV7-2 combines with J gene TRBJ1-6; no clear D. The CDR3 spans 13 residues. In germline, CDR1 is SGHTA, CDR2 FQGNSA. Trimming stripped 3 bases from V and 9 bases from J, with 9 bases between. CDR3 loop: CASSLAEGSPLHF. CDR3 DNA: TGTGCCAGCAGCTTGGCCGAGGGTTCACCCCTCCACTTT.

This sequence joins TRBV12-3 or TRBV12-4 and TRBJ1-4; the D is unclear. This CDR3 has 15 amino acids. The ends were cut back, 4 bases at V and 8 bases at J, with 17 bases in the middle. The CDR3 bases are TGTGCCAGCAGTTCCGCCCCGGGTTTCGGCGAAAAACTGTTTTTT. It specifies CASSSAPGFGEKLFF.

The chain is built from TRBV24-1 and TRBJ2-3, with 7 bases identical to TRBD1. V lost 4 bases and J lost 5; bases outside the gene matches: 8. Germline V CDR1 and CDR2: KGHDR, SFDVKD. The CDR3 is 15 residues long. The CDR3 nucleotides read TGTGCCACCAGTGACTGGGGACAGCTTGAAGATACGCAGTATTTT. Protein sequence: CATSDWGQLEDTQYF.

V usage is TRBV7-8 and J usage is TRBJ2-4; D call uncertain. Germline V gene data show CDR1 as SGHVS and CDR2 as FQNEAQ. This CDR3 has 11 residues. V lost 4 bases, J lost 7 bases, and 5 bases lay in between. DNA of the CDR3: TGTGCCAGCAGCTCAGCTAACATTCAGTACTTC. It codes for CASSSANIQYF.

In DNA form, the CDR3 reads TGCAGTGCTAGTAGTTACACTGAAGCTTTCTTT. Its protein is CSASSYTEAFF. V usage is TRBV20-1 and J usage is TRBJ1-1; D gene uncertain. The V and J ends lost 3 bases and 3 bases respectively, with 5 bases between them. The CDR3 runs 11 residues. Germline CDR1 is DFQATT and CDR2 is SNEGSKA (reference sequence).

The rearrangement joins TRBV11-2 to TRBJ2-7; D remains unclear. V shed 1 base and J shed 4 bases, with 11 bases lying between them. CDR3 size: 14 residues. CDR1 and CDR2 (germline): SGHAT, FQNNGV. CDR3 protein: CASSLGLGAYEQYF. The CDR3 region has the DNA TGTGCCAGCAGCTTAGGCCTGGGTGCGTACGAGCAGTACTTC.

Only a few counts were recorded for this clonotype. The chain has TRBV7-8 and TRBJ2-1; D may be TRBD2 (5 bases). The CDR3 length is 14 residues. The V gene lost 5 bases and the J gene lost 8 bases, with 16 bases spanning the gap. Germline lookup yields CDR1 SGHVS and CDR2 FQNEAQ. The DNA for the CDR3 is TGTGCCAGCAGCCGACCGAGGCTAGCCGATGAGCAGTTCTTC. Translated: CASSRPRLADEQFF.

This clonotype was detected a few times. This chain connects TRBV5-1 to TRBJ1-1, with TRBD1 as a possible D gene (6 bases). Germline V gene lookup returns CDR1 SGHRS and CDR2 YFSETQ. The germline V and J ends were trimmed by 3 bases and 4 bases, with 22 bases remaining between them. This CDR3 has 17 amino acids. The CDR3 region is CASSSAVGGARGTEAFF. DNA of the CDR3: TGCGCCAGCAGCTCCGCGGTCGGGGGCGCTAGGGGCACTGAAGCTTTCTTT.

The chain recombines TRBV11-3 with TRBJ2-1; the D call may be TRBD1 or TRBD2 (5 bases each). Trimming shortened V by 2 bases and J by 12 bases, and 17 bases separated the two germline ends. Germline V gene data show CDR1 as SGHNT and CDR2 as YENEEA. The CDR3 runs 14 residues. The CDR3 DNA reads as TGTGCCAGCAGCTTAACGAATCAGGGAGTAGGGCAGTTCTTC. This gives the protein CASSLTNQGVGQFF.

This clonotype was found many times. This sequence joins TRBV20-1 and TRBJ2-1; TRBD2 agrees at 10 bases. This CDR3 region has 16 residues. The ends lost 0 bases at V and 8 bases at J; junction bases unmatched: 10. Per germline, CDR1 DFQATT and CDR2 SNEGSKA (reference sequence). The CDR3 region is CSAREAGGPRPYEQFF. In DNA form, the CDR3 reads TGCAGTGCTAGAGAAGCGGGGGGGCCTAGACCCTATGAGCAGTTCTTC.

There are a few counts of this clonotype. This sequence joins TRBV5-1 and TRBJ2-1, with D unclear. V was clipped by 0 bases and J by 4 bases, with 14 bases between them. The CDR3 contains 16 residues. CDR1 SGHRS and CDR2 YFSETQ come from the germline V gene. The CDR3: CASSLGASGDYNEQFF. As DNA, the CDR3 is TGCGCCAGCAGCTTGGGTGCTAGTGGGGATTACAATGAGCAGTTCTTC.

This chain links TRBV15 with TRBJ2-5; 9 nucleotides agree with TRBD2. CDR1 is LNHNV and CDR2 is YYDKDF in the germline V gene (reference sequence). Trimming took 3 bases from V and 4 from J; bases not matched to a gene: 12. This CDR3 spans 17 amino acids. This chain's CDR3 is CATSSPLGGRATETQYF. The DNA of the CDR3 is TGTGCCACCAGCAGTCCCCTTGGCGGGAGGGCCACAGAGACCCAGTACTTC.

The table lists this clonotype with a few counts. The rearrangement joins TRBV29-1 to TRBJ2-5, with D possibly being TRBD1 (6 bases). The CDR3 contains 16 residues. Per the germline V gene, CDR1 is SQVTM and CDR2 is ANQGSEA. V lost 6 bases, J lost 2 bases, and 22 bases lay in between. The CDR3 bases are TGCAGCGTCGTCAGGGGACCATCCTATATTCAAGAGACCCAGTACTTC. It translates to CSVVRGPSYIQETQYF.

This clonotype was seen many times. This chain connects TRBV12-3 or TRBV12-4 to TRBJ2-4; D tentatively fits TRBD1 or TRBD2 (5 bases each). This CDR3 region has 12 residues. Trimming cost V 1 base and J 7 bases, with 5 bases left between them. CDR3 sequence: CASSLGGNIQYF. The CDR3 DNA sequence: TGTGCCAGCAGTTTAGGGGGGAACATTCAGTACTTC.

J is TRBJ1-2 and V is TRBV10-2; D unclear. This CDR3 region has 12 residues. CDR1 WSHSY and CDR2 SAAADI come from the germline V gene. Trimming took off 0 bases at V and 9 bases at J, with 8 bases between the two ends. The CDR3: CASSESASSYTF. The CDR3 region has the DNA TGCGCCAGCAGTGAGTCAGCATCTAGCTACACCTTC.

Details on this clonotype: Mismatch with germline at one junction end may stem from a read error. The chain uses TRBV18 and TRBJ2-7; D possibly matches TRBD1 or TRBD2 (5 bases each). There are 16 residues in the CDR3. The V gene's germline CDR1 is KGHSH and CDR2 LQKENI. The CDR3 sequence: CASSPPSQGPFHEQYF. Here the CDR3 DNA reads TGTGCCAGCTCGCCACCTTCGCAGGGACCCTTCCACGAGCAGTACTTC.

This clonotype was observed a single time. This chain connects TRBV28 to TRBJ1-1, with 7 bases fitting TRBD1. The CDR3 is made up of 14 amino acids. The germline gives CDR1 MDHEN, CDR2 SYDVKM. V lost 3 bases and J lost 3; bases outside the gene matches: 4. CDR3 DNA: TGTGCCAGCAGTTTTCCCGGGACAGACACTGAAGCTTTCTTT. Residues: CASSFPGTDTEAFF. Variable domain in full (rest from reference TRBV28 and TRBJ1-1): DVKVTQSSRYLVKRTGEKVFLECVQDMDHENMFWYRQDPGLGLRLIYFSYDVKMKEKGDIPEGYSVSREKKERFSLILESASTNQTSMYLCASSFPGTDTEAFFGQGTRLTVV.

This clonotype was found a few times. This chain links TRBV15 with TRBJ2-7; D ambiguous. Looked up from germline, CDR1 is LNHNV and CDR2 is YYDKDF (reference sequence). The CDR3 covers 15 residues. Trimming shortened V by 5 bases and J by 0 bases, and 14 bases separated the two germline ends. CDR3 DNA sequence: TGTGCCACCAGCGGGCCGGCCGCCTTCTCCTACGAGCAGTACTTC. Encoded protein: CATSGPAAFSYEQYF.

A few counts support this clonotype. Mismatch with germline at one junction end may stem from a read error. This chain joins TRBV7-8 and TRBJ2-5; 7 bases match TRBD1. The end of the DNA is better explained by TRBJ2-7, so the J call may be wrong. This CDR3 has 16 residues. The germline V gene encodes CDR1 SGHVS and CDR2 FQNEAQ. The CDR3 spells CASSLHPDRSLYEQYF. CDR3 sequence (DNA): TGCGCCAGCAGCTTACACCCGGACAGGTCCCTCTACGAGCAGTACTTC.

The chain couples TRBV20-1 to TRBJ2-1; D possibly corresponds to TRBD1 (6 bases). The germline V and J ends were trimmed by 0 bases and 2 bases, with 17 bases remaining between them. Germline CDR1 reads DFQATT; CDR2 reads SNEGSKA (reference sequence). CDR3 size: 17 residues. Here the CDR3 reads CSARDLEDSQTYNEQFF. In DNA form, the CDR3 reads TGCAGTGCTAGAGACCTCGAGGACAGCCAGACCTACAATGAGCAGTTCTTC.

The chain combines TRBV4-2 with TRBJ1-1, with a weak D call TRBD1 (5 bases). V lost 1 base to trimming and J lost 4 bases, with 13 bases between them. This CDR3 comprises 15 residues. CDR1 is LGHNA and CDR2 is YNFKEQ in the germline V gene. The CDR3 loop reads CASSQAEGKGTEAFF. The CDR3 DNA reads TGTGCCAGCAGCCAAGCTGAGGGGAAGGGCACTGAAGCTTTCTTT.

J is TRBJ2-7 and V is TRBV28; 14 nucleotides match TRBD2. The germline V gene encodes CDR1 MDHEN and CDR2 SYDVKM. This CDR3 has 14 amino acids. The V segment lost 6 bases and the J segment 12 bases; nucleotides outside the gene matches: 10. CDR3 in amino acids: CASRPGLAGAPTYF. The CDR3 region has the DNA TGTGCCAGCAGACCGGGACTAGCGGGAGCCCCCACGTACTTC.

The J gene is TRBJ2-3, the V gene TRBV28; D may be TRBD1 or TRBD2 (5 bases each). Trimming took 6 bases from V and 0 from J, leaving 13 bases between them. Looked up from germline, CDR1 is MDHEN and CDR2 is SYDVKM. This CDR3 region has 15 residues. CDR3 sequence (DNA): TGTGCCAGCAGGTCTGGGGGATTGAGCACAGATACGCAGTATTTT. It yields the protein CASRSGGLSTDTQYF. Combining the CDR3 with reference TRBV28 and TRBJ2-3 gives the whole variable domain DVKVTQSSRYLVKRTGEKVFLECVQDMDHENMFWYRQDPGLGLRLIYFSYDVKMKEKGDIPEGYSVSREKKERFSLILESASTNQTSMYLCASRSGGLSTDTQYFGPGTRLTVL.

There are a few counts of this clonotype. The chain uses TRBV25-1 and TRBJ2-5; weak D call: TRBD2 (6 bases). CDR3 length: 14 amino acids. Trimming took off 4 bases at V and 5 bases at J, with 14 bases between the two ends. Germline assignment: CDR1 MGHDK and CDR2 SYGVNS. The CDR3 protein is CASSGETSRETQYF. The CDR3 DNA sequence: TGTGCCAGCAGTGGAGAAACTAGCCGGGAGACCCAGTACTTC.